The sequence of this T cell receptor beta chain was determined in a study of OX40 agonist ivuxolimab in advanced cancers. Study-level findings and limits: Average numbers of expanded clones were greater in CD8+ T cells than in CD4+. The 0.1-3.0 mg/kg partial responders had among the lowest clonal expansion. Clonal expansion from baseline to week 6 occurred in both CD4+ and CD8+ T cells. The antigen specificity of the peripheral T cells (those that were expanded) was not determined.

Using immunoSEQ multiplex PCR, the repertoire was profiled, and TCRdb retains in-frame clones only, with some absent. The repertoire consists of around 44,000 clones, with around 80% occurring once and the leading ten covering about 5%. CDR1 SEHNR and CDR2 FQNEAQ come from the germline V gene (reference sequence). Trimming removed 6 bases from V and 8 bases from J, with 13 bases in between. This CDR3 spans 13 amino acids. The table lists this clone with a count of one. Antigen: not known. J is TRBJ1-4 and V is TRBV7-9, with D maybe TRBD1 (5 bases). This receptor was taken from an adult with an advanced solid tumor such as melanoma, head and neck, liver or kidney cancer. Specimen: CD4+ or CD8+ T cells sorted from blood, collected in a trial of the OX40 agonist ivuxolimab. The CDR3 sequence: CASSRGSGEKLFF. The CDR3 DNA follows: TGTGCCAGCAGTAGGGGATCAGGCGAAAAACTGTTTTTT. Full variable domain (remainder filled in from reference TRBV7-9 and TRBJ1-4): DTGVSQNPRHKITKRGQNVTFRCDPISEHNRLYWYRQTLGQGPEFLTYFQNEAQLEKSRLLSDRFSAERPKGSFSTLEIQRTEQGDSAMYLCASSRGSGEKLFFGSGTQLSVL.